This TCR beta chain comes out of a study of vaccination and CD4 T cells after COVID-19. Study observations and caveats: Counts of SARS-CoV-2-reactive clonotypes had a median that went from roughly 22 to 38, a nonsignificant change.

The treatment denotes: approximately nine-day PBMC culture with coronavirus spike peptide pools or control peptides (ViraFEST assay). Scientists ran DNA taken from cultured CD4+ T cells through the Oncomine TCR Beta short-read assay for sequencing. TCRdb itself ran the PCR reads through MiXCR, one entry per CDR3 protein. Of about 7,100 distinct CDR3 sequences listed, 55% to 80% are singletons. There are a few counts of this clonotype. The antigen remains undetermined. This CDR3 is built from 11 residues. The germline V gene has CDR1 DFQATT and CDR2 SNEGSKA (reference sequence). The V end was cut by 3 bases, the J end by 5 bases, with 7 bases between.

The sample was CD4+ T cells from blood, cultured in vitro. The chain carries TRBV20-1 and TRBJ2-5; no firm D call. The sequence was obtained from a human donor who had recovered from COVID-19. The CDR3 sequence is CSASKGETQYF. The CDR3 DNA reads as TGCAGTGCTAGCAAAGGGGAGACCCAGTACTTC.